This is a list of T cell receptor beta chains from one sample in a study of control samples from healthy donors and cancer patients. TCRdb's table, derived via immunoSEQ multiplex PCR, lists solely in-frame clones and lacks some. Here the sample spans 100,000 to 150,000 clones, about 93% being singletons. The sequenced material came from PBMCs. The receptor source for this set is a man aged 50 or older with head and neck cancer. Each CDR3 is given with its conserved first and last residue. The D gene is left open where the match is weak. A row's size may be missing; if present it is once, few, many or a size class.

CDR3nt: TGTGCCAGCAGTTACGGGAGTTCACCCCTCCACTTT
CDR3aa: CASSYGSSPLHF
d_gene: NA
j_gene: TRBJ1-6
abundance: NA
v_gene: TRBV6-6

CDR3nt: TGCGCCAGCAGCCGCCGACAGGGAAGTTACTATGGCTACACCTTC
CDR3aa: CASSRRQGSYYGYTF
d_gene: TRBD1
j_gene: TRBJ1-2
abundance: NA
v_gene: TRBV4-3

CDR3nt: TGTGCCAGCAGTTACGAAGGGGGCCTGGATGAAGCTTTCTTT
CDR3aa: CASSYEGGLDEAFF
d_gene: TRBD1
j_gene: TRBJ1-1
abundance: NA
v_gene: TRBV6-5

CDR3nt: TGCAGCGTTGAAGATCGCCGGGGATCCTACGAGCAGTACTTC
CDR3aa: CSVEDRRGSYEQYF
d_gene: NA
j_gene: TRBJ2-7
abundance: NA
v_gene: TRBV29-1

CDR3nt: TGTGCCAGCATCGCAGACACTGAAGCTTTCTTT
CDR3aa: CASIADTEAFF
d_gene: NA
j_gene: TRBJ1-1
abundance: NA
v_gene: TRBV28

CDR3nt: TGTGCCAGCAGCTTAGACATCTACAATGAGCAGTTCTTC
CDR3aa: CASSLDIYNEQFF
d_gene: NA
j_gene: TRBJ2-1
abundance: NA
v_gene: TRBV7-6

CDR3nt: TGTGCCAGCAGCTTTTTAGACAGGGGGCTTGTGGGTACGCAGTATTTT
CDR3aa: CASSFLDRGLVGTQYF
d_gene: TRBD1
j_gene: TRBJ2-3
abundance: NA
v_gene: TRBV5-6

CDR3nt: TGTGCCAGCAGTGAACGGAACACTGAAGCTTTCTTT
CDR3aa: CASSERNTEAFF
d_gene: NA
j_gene: TRBJ1-1
abundance: NA
v_gene: TRBV2

CDR3nt: TGTGCCAGCAGCGGGGGGGCAGTGAGAGATACGCAGTATTTT
CDR3aa: CASSGGAVRDTQYF
d_gene: NA
j_gene: TRBJ2-3
abundance: NA
v_gene: TRBV7-3

CDR3nt: TGTGCCTGGAGTGTAGGGACACCGACTTATGAGACCCAGTACTTC
CDR3aa: CAWSVGTPTYETQYF
d_gene: NA
j_gene: TRBJ2-5
abundance: NA
v_gene: TRBV30

CDR3nt: TGTGCCAGCTCCAATAGGAACAGGGATGTATTGTGGACTAATGAAAAACTGTTTTTT
CDR3aa: CASSNRNRDVLWTNEKLFF
d_gene: NA
j_gene: TRBJ1-4
abundance: NA
v_gene: TRBV18

CDR3nt: TGTGCCATCAGTGAGACCCCCCGGACAGGGCAGGGTTATACGCAGTATTTT
CDR3aa: CAISETPRTGQGYTQYF
d_gene: TRBD1
j_gene: TRBJ2-3
abundance: NA
v_gene: TRBV10-3

CDR3nt: TGTGCCAGCAGCTTAGTTGGGGCAACTAATGAAAAACTGTTTTTT
CDR3aa: CASSLVGATNEKLFF
d_gene: NA
j_gene: TRBJ1-4
abundance: NA
v_gene: TRBV7-2

CDR3nt: TGTGCCGGAAACAGGGGGCGGATTGAAAAACTGTTTTTT
CDR3aa: CAGNRGRIEKLFF
d_gene: TRBD1
j_gene: TRBJ1-4
abundance: few
v_gene: TRBV30

CDR3nt: TGTGCCAGTAACCCCCTAGCGGGGGACACAGATACGCAGTATTTT
CDR3aa: CASNPLAGDTDTQYF
d_gene: TRBD2
j_gene: TRBJ2-3
abundance: NA
v_gene: TRBV19

CDR3nt: TGTGCCAGCAGCCCCGACAGGGGGTATGGCTACACCTTC
CDR3aa: CASSPDRGYGYTF
d_gene: TRBD1
j_gene: TRBJ1-2
abundance: NA
v_gene: TRBV7-6

CDR3nt: TGTGCCAGCAGTGCAGGGGACACCGGGGAGCTGTTTTTT
CDR3aa: CASSAGDTGELFF
d_gene: NA
j_gene: TRBJ2-2
abundance: NA
v_gene: TRBV6-1

CDR3nt: TGTGCCAGCAGCTCACGGGACAGGGGCGATGAAAAACTGTTTTTT
CDR3aa: CASSSRDRGDEKLFF
d_gene: TRBD1
j_gene: TRBJ1-4
abundance: NA
v_gene: TRBV11-2

CDR3nt: TGTGCCACCAGCAGAGAGGTCTACAGTCACAATGAGCAGTTCTTC
CDR3aa: CATSREVYSHNEQFF
d_gene: NA
j_gene: TRBJ2-1
abundance: NA
v_gene: TRBV15

CDR3nt: TGTGCCAGCAGCTTAAGGGGGACGGAGTACACCGGGGAGCTGTTTTTT
CDR3aa: CASSLRGTEYTGELFF
d_gene: NA
j_gene: TRBJ2-2
abundance: NA
v_gene: TRBV7-3

CDR3nt: TGCGCCAGCAGCTTGGGACAGAGTAATTCCCCCCTCCACTTT
CDR3aa: CASSLGQSNSPLHF
d_gene: NA
j_gene: TRBJ1-6
abundance: NA
v_gene: TRBV5-1

CDR3nt: TGTGCCAGCAGCCCGACCCTTTGGACAGGGGCGTACGAGCAGTACTTC
CDR3aa: CASSPTLWTGAYEQYF
d_gene: TRBD1
j_gene: TRBJ2-7
abundance: NA
v_gene: TRBV3-1/TRBV3-2

CDR3nt: TGTGCCTGGAACAGGGGAACAGGGAACACTGAAGCTTTCTTT
CDR3aa: CAWNRGTGNTEAFF
d_gene: TRBD1
j_gene: TRBJ1-1
abundance: NA
v_gene: TRBV30

CDR3nt: TGTGCCAGCAGCCCCCGGGGGTCCGGGGCCAACGTCCTGACTTTC
CDR3aa: CASSPRGSGANVLTF
d_gene: NA
j_gene: TRBJ2-6
abundance: few
v_gene: TRBV6-5

CDR3nt: TGTGCCACCTTAGATACAGGGCATGAGCAGTACTTC
CDR3aa: CATLDTGHEQYF
d_gene: NA
j_gene: TRBJ2-7
abundance: NA
v_gene: TRBV18